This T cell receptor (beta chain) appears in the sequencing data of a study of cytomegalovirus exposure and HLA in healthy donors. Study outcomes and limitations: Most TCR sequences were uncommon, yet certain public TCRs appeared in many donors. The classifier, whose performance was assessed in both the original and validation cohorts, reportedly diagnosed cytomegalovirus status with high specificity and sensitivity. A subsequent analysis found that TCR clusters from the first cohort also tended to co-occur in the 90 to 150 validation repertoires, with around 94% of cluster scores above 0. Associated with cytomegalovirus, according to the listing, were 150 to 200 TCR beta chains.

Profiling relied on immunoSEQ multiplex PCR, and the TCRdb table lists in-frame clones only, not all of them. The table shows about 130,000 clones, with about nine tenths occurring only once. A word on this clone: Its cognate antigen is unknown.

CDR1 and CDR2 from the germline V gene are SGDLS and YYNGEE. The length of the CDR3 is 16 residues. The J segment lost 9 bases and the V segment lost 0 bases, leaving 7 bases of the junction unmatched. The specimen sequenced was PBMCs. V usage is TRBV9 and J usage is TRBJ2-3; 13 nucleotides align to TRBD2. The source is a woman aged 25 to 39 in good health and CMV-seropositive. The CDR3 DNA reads TGTGCCAGCAGCGTAGTTGCGACTAGCGGGGGGAAGACGCAGTATTTT. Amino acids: CASSVVATSGGKTQYF.